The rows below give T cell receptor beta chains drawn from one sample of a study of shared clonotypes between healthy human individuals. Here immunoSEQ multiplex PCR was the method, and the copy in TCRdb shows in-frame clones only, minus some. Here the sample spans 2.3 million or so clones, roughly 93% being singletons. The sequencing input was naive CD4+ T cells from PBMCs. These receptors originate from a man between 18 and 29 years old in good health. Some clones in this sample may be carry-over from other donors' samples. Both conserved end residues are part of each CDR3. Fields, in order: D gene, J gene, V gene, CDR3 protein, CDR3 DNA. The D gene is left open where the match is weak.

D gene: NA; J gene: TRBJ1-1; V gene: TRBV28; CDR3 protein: CASTRRDLVGSEAFF; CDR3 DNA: TGTGCCAGCACTAGGAGGGACCTCGTTGGTTCTGAAGCTTTCTTT
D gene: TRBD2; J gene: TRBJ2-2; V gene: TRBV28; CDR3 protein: CASWTSGSAGELFF; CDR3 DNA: TGTGCCAGCTGGACTAGCGGGAGTGCCGGGGAGCTGTTTTTT
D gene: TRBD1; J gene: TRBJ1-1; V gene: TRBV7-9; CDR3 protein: CASSNSQGAEAFF; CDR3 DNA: TGTGCCAGCAGCAATTCCCAGGGGGCTGAAGCTTTCTTT
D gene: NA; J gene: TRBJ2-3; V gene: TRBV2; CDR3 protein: CASSYGIQGVNTQYF; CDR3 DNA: TGTGCCAGCAGTTACGGGATCCAGGGAGTAAATACGCAGTATTTT
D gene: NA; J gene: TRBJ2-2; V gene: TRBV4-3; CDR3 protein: CASSPLGTLSPGELFF; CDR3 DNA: TGCGCCAGCAGCCCTTTGGGCACCTTAAGCCCCGGGGAGCTGTTTTTT
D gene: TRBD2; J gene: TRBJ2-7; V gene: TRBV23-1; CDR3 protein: CASSQSGRQNEQYF; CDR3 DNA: TGCGCCAGCAGTCAATCCGGGAGGCAAAACGAGCAGTACTTC
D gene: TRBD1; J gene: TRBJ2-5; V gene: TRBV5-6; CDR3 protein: CASSFLQGRKETQYF; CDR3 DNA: TGTGCCAGCAGCTTTCTACAGGGGCGGAAAGAGACCCAGTACTTC
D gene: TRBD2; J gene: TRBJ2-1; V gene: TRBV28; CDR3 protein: CASSQPGLGTNEQFF; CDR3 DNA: TGTGCCAGCAGTCAACCGGGACTAGGAACCAATGAGCAGTTCTTC
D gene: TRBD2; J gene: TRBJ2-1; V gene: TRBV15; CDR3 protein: CATSIRTSEDEQFF; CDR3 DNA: TGTGCCACCAGCATACGGACTAGCGAGGATGAGCAGTTCTTC
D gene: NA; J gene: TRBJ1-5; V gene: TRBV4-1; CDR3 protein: CASSQDPEGDQPQHF; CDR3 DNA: TGCGCCAGCAGCCAAGATCCTGAGGGAGACCAGCCCCAGCATTTT
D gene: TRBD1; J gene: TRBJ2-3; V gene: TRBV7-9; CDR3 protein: CASSRDRAGTDTQYF; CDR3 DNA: TGTGCCAGCAGTCGGGACAGGGCCGGCACAGATACGCAGTATTTT
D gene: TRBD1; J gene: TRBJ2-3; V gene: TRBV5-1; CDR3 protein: CASSPWTGAGTDTQYF; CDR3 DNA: TGCGCCAGCAGCCCATGGACAGGGGCCGGCACAGATACGCAGTATTTT
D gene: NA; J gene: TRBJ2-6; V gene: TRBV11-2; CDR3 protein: CASSRPGQISGANVLTF; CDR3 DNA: TGTGCCAGCAGCCGGCCGGGACAAATCTCTGGGGCCAACGTCCTGACTTTC
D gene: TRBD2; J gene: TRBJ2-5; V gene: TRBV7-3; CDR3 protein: CASSRTSGGRETQYF; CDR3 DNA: TGTGCCAGCAGCCGGACTAGCGGAGGGAGGGAGACCCAGTACTTC
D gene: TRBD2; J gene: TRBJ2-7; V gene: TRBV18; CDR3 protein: CASSPKRDATYEQYF; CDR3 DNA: TGTGCCAGCTCACCGAAGCGGGACGCCACCTACGAGCAGTACTTC
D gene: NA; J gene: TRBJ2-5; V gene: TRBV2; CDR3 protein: CASSRDLQETQYF; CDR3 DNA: TGTGCCAGCAGTCGGGACCTCCAAGAGACCCAGTACTTC
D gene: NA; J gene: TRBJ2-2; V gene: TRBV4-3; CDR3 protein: CASSQGTSVAGELFF; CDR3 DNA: TGCGCCAGCAGCCAAGGGACGTCGGTCGCCGGGGAGCTGTTTTTT
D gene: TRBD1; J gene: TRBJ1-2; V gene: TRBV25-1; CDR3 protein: CASSAQDRGLSGYTF; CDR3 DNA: TGTGCCAGCAGTGCCCAGGACAGGGGGCTCAGCGGCTACACCTTC
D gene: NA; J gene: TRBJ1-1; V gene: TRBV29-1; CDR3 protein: CSVEVSMPGAEAFF; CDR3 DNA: TGCAGCGTTGAAGTGAGCATGCCTGGGGCTGAAGCTTTCTTT
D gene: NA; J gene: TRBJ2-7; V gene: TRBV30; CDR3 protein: CAWSVSSLSEQYF; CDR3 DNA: TGTGCCTGGAGTGTATCCAGCCTTAGCGAGCAGTACTTC
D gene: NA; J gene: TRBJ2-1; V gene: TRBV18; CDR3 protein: CASSPGQIYNEQFF; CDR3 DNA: TGTGCCAGCTCACCCGGACAGATATACAATGAGCAGTTCTTC
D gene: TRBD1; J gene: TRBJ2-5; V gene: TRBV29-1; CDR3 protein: CSVKGAQGMRETQYF; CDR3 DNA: TGCAGCGTTAAGGGGGCCCAGGGGATGAGGGAGACCCAGTACTTC
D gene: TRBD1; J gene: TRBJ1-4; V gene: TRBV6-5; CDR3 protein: CASSYSGTGREKLFF; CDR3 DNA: TGTGCCAGCAGTTACTCCGGGACAGGGAGGGAAAAACTGTTTTTT
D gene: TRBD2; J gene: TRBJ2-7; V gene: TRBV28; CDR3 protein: CASSPGGPYEQYF; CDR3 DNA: TGTGCCAGCAGCCCGGGAGGCCCCTACGAGCAGTACTTC
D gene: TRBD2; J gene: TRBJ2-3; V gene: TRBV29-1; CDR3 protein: CSVGLAGEGGGTDTQYF; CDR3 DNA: TGCAGCGTTGGACTAGCGGGAGAGGGAGGCGGCACAGATACGCAGTATTTT
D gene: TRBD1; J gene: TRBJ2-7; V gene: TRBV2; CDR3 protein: CASSEGGQGYEQYF; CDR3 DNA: TGTGCCAGCAGTGAAGGGGGACAGGGCTACGAGCAGTACTTC
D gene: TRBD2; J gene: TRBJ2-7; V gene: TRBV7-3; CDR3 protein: CATTTRTSGAREQYF; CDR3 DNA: TGTGCCACCACCACACGGACTAGCGGGGCCAGGGAGCAGTACTTC
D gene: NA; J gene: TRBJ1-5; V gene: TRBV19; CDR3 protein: CASSIKQRLGNQPQHF; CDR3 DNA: TGTGCCAGTAGTATAAAGCAGAGGTTGGGCAATCAGCCCCAGCATTTT
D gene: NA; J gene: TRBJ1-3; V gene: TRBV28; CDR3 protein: CASSGTRSGNTIYF; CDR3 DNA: TGTGCCAGCAGTGGGACACGCTCTGGAAACACCATATATTTT
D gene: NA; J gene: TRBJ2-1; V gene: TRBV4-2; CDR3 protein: CASSQGGAAYRDDEQFF; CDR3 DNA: TGTGCCAGCAGCCAAGGGGGAGCGGCCTACCGTGACGATGAGCAGTTCTTC
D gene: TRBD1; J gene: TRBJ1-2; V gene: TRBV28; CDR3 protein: CASSPGTGSHYGYTF; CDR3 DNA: TGTGCCAGCAGCCCAGGGACAGGGAGCCACTATGGCTACACCTTC
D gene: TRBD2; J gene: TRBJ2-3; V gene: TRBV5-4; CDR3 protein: CASSSSLAGVGDTQYF; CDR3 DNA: TGTGCCAGCAGCTCCTCTCTAGCGGGAGTGGGGGATACGCAGTATTTT
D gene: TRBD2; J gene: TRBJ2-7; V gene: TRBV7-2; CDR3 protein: CASRRTSGKSSYEQYF; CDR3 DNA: TGTGCCAGCAGGCGGACTAGCGGGAAGAGCTCCTACGAGCAGTACTTC
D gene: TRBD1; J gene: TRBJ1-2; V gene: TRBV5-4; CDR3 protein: CASSLGQVLYGYTF; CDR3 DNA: TGTGCCAGCAGCCTAGGACAGGTCCTCTATGGCTACACCTTC
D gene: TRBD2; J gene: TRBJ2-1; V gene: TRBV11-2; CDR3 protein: CASSSSGTSSREQFF; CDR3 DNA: TGTGCCAGCAGCTCCTCCGGGACTAGTTCTCGAGAGCAGTTCTTC
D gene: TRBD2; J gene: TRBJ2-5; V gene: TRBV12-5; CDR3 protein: CASGLHSSGSNQETQYF; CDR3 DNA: TGTGCTAGTGGTCTCCACTCTAGCGGGAGCAATCAAGAGACCCAGTACTTC